The 25 T cell receptor beta chains given below trace back to one sample, sequenced in a study of T cells in localized non-small cell lung cancer. The data were produced by immunoSEQ multiplex PCR, yet TCRdb's version contains in-frame clones alone and is incomplete. Of some 22,000 clones listed, around 84% are singletons. The sequenced sample was peripheral blood, obtained before any cancer treatment. These receptors originate from a man aged 35-75 years with stage I lung adenocarcinoma.

The V and J genes are TRBV4-1 and TRBJ1-1; D may be TRBD1 (6 bases). Germline-derived CDR1 and CDR2 are MGHRA and YSYEKL. The CDR3 consists of 18 residues. V lost 3 bases to trimming and J lost 0 bases, with 20 bases between them. CDR3 region: CASSQARGGEFVNTEAFF. The CDR3 DNA reads TGCGCCAGCAGCCAGGCTAGGGGGGGGGAATTCGTGAACACTGAAGCTTTCTTT.

V gene TRBV28 combines with J gene TRBJ2-7; 9 positions agree with TRBD1. Trimming removed 4 bases from V and 1 base from J; junction bases left unmatched: 5. The CDR3 is made up of 15 amino acids. Germline CDR1 reads MDHEN; CDR2 reads SYDVKM. Written as DNA, the CDR3 is TGTGCCAGCAGTTCCCCCGGGACAGGGTCCTACGAGCAGTACTTC. This codes for CASSSPGTGSYEQYF.

The chain employs TRBV5-4 and TRBJ2-1, with D possibly matching TRBD2 (6 bases). Trimming shortened V by 2 bases and J by 5 bases, and 11 bases separated the two germline ends. Germline values: CDR1 SGHNT, CDR2 YYREEE (reference sequence). The CDR3 is 14 residues long. The CDR3 DNA reads as TGTGCCAGCAGCTTCGGGGGTATTAACAATGAGCAGTTCTTC. This encodes CASSFGGINNEQFF.

This sequence joins TRBV5-4 and TRBJ2-5, with a tentative D call TRBD1 (5 bases). Trimming took 3 bases from V and 3 from J, leaving 9 bases between them. Germline V lookup: CDR1 SGHNT, CDR2 YYREEE (reference sequence). The CDR3 sequence is 13 residues long. CDR3 amino acids: CASSSRGKETQYF. The CDR3 DNA sequence: TGTGCCAGCAGCTCTAGGGGTAAAGAGACCCAGTACTTC.

This clone was detected only a few times. The CDR3 DNA reads TGCGCCAGCAGCTTGGATGGGGGGCTCAGGGCCGGGGAGCTGTTTTTT. It codes for CASSLDGGLRAGELFF. The rearrangement uses TRBV5-1 and TRBJ2-2; D tentatively reads TRBD1 or TRBD2 (6 bases each). The CDR3 spans 16 residues. The germline V gene has CDR1 SGHRS and CDR2 YFSETQ. Trimming removed 0 bases from V and 6 bases from J, with 15 bases in between.

With respect to this clone: A read error may produce the germline difference seen at one junction end. The chain uses TRBV27 and TRBJ2-7; no clear D gene. Germline V gene lookup returns CDR1 MNHEY and CDR2 SMNVEV (reference sequence). The length of the CDR3 is 14 residues. The CDR3 sequence is CASSLEDHSDEQYF. The CDR3 DNA reads as TGTGCCAGCAGCCTCGAGGACCACTCCGACGAGCAGTACTTC.

The genes are TRBV11-1 and TRBJ2-5; no clear D. The V gene's germline CDR1 is SGHAT and CDR2 FQDESV (reference sequence). This CDR3 comprises 13 residues. V was shortened by 2 bases and J by 5 bases, with 9 bases between the two germline ends. The CDR3 nucleotides are TGTGCCAGCAGCTTATTTGGTGGCGAGACCCAGTACTTC. Translation gives CASSLFGGETQYF.

J is TRBJ2-3 and V is TRBV29-1, with 11 bases matching TRBD2. The V gene's germline CDR1 is SQVTM and CDR2 ANQGSEA. The J segment lost 2 bases and the V segment lost 6 bases, leaving 7 bases of the junction unmatched. The CDR3 totals 15 residues. The CDR3 nucleotides read TGCAGCGTAGCGTTAGCGGGAGGGCTCACAGATACGCAGTATTTT. This gives the protein CSVALAGGLTDTQYF.

DNA of the CDR3: TGTGCCAGCAGCGGAAGCGGGGCGGGGGAAGATACGCAGTATTTT. This gives the protein CASSGSGAGEDTQYF. The chain joins TRBV7-9 to TRBJ2-3, with 7 bases identical to TRBD2. V lost 5 bases, J lost 5 bases, and 10 bases stayed unmatched. CDR1 and CDR2 (germline): SEHNR, FQNEAQ (reference sequence). The CDR3 is 15 amino acids.

This rearrangement joins TRBV28 to TRBJ1-5, with D maybe TRBD1 (6 bases). V lost 7 bases and J 3 bases, leaving 16 bases between the germline ends. Germline CDR1 MDHEN, CDR2 SYDVKM. The CDR3 extends over 15 amino acids. The CDR3: CASTPAGAYNQPQHF. In DNA, the CDR3 is TGTGCCAGCACCCCGGCGGGGGCTTACAATCAGCCCCAGCATTTT.

The chain couples TRBV5-1 to TRBJ1-2; 9 nucleotides match TRBD1. Germline V gene sequence: CDR1 SGHRS, CDR2 YFSETQ. This CDR3 region has 13 residues. The V and J ends lost 4 bases and 5 bases, in that order; junction bases with no gene match: 3. The CDR3 spells CASSPGQGYGYTF. The CDR3 DNA sequence: TGCGCCAGCAGCCCCGGACAGGGGTATGGCTACACCTTC.

The sample holds one count of this clone. V and J are TRBV7-2 and TRBJ2-7; 11 bases agree with TRBD1. Germline lookup yields CDR1 SGHTA and CDR2 FQGNSA. The length of the CDR3 is 15 residues. V lost 1 base, J lost 4 bases, and 3 bases stayed unmatched. This chain's CDR3 is CASSLVGQGAYEQYF. For the CDR3, the DNA is TGTGCCAGCAGCTTAGTCGGACAGGGGGCGTACGAGCAGTACTTC.

The chain's CDR3 is CASSSTLTTGELFF. The CDR3 DNA is TGCGCCAGCAGCTCAACACTTACCACCGGGGAGCTGTTTTTT. The chain uses TRBV5-1 and TRBJ2-2; D remains ambiguous. V was trimmed by 3 bases and J by 4 bases, leaving 10 bases between them. The CDR3 length is 14 residues. Germline loops: CDR1 SGHRS, CDR2 YFSETQ.

This chain links TRBV6-5 with TRBJ2-7; TRBD1 agrees at 8 bases. V shed 5 bases, J shed 3 bases, and the junction held 9 bases outside the gene matches. Looked up from germline, CDR1 is MNHEY and CDR2 is SVGAGI. CDR3 length: 15 residues. CDR3 sequence: CASSRRQGPYYEQYF. The CDR3 region has the DNA TGTGCCAGCAGTCGAAGACAGGGGCCTTACTACGAGCAGTACTTC.

The chain links TRBV19 to TRBJ1-2; TRBD1 might be the D (5 bases). CDR1 and CDR2 (germline): LNHDA, SQIVND (reference sequence). The CDR3 is 12 residues long. V shed 5 bases and J shed 9 bases, with 13 bases lying between them. In nucleotides, the CDR3 is TGTGCCAGTAGTGGGGACGAGATGAGCTACACCTTC. Protein sequence: CASSGDEMSYTF.

The chain has TRBV11-2 and TRBJ2-5; D is unclear. The CDR3 runs to 13 residues. V was trimmed by 2 bases and J by 4 bases, leaving 8 bases between them. Germline CDR1 SGHAT, CDR2 FQNNGV. Here the CDR3 reads CASSLPMGETQYF. Written as DNA, the CDR3 is TGTGCCAGCAGCTTACCGATGGGAGAGACCCAGTACTTC.

This chain links TRBV9 with TRBJ2-3; D is possibly TRBD1 or TRBD2 (5 bases each). V was trimmed by 6 bases and J by 2 bases, leaving 16 bases between them. CDR3 size: 15 residues. Germline CDR1 is SGDLS and CDR2 is YYNGEE. The CDR3 here is CASTRSVGDTDTQYF. The CDR3 DNA sequence: TGTGCCAGCACCCGTAGCGTGGGGGACACAGATACGCAGTATTTT. Full variable domain (outside the CDR3, taken from reference TRBV9 and TRBJ2-3): DSGVTQTPKHLITATGQRVTLRCSPRSGDLSVYWYQQSLDQGLQFLIQYYNGEERAKGNILERFSAQQFPDLHSELNLSSLELGDSALYFCASTRSVGDTDTQYFGPGTRLTVL.

The V and J genes are TRBV11-2 and TRBJ2-7, with D possibly TRBD1 on 6 matching bases. V gave up 3 bases and J gave up 7 bases, with 13 bases separating them. Germline assignment: CDR1 SGHAT and CDR2 FQNNGV. CDR3 length: 13 amino acids. The CDR3 DNA reads TGTGCCAGCAGCTTCAGGACAGTGAGGGAGCAGTACTTC. Amino acids: CASSFRTVREQYF.

CDR3: CAIEKYNQPQHF. The CDR3 region has the DNA TGTGCCATCGAGAAATACAATCAGCCCCAGCATTTT. The chain combines TRBV28 with TRBJ1-5; D unclear. There are 12 residues in the CDR3. CDR1 is MDHEN, CDR2 SYDVKM, per germline. V lost 10 bases, J lost 3 bases, and 10 bases lay in between.

This chain joins TRBV10-2 and TRBJ2-7; 16 bases agree with TRBD2. The CDR3 is made up of 16 amino acids. The V segment lost 7 bases and the J segment 2 bases; nucleotides outside the gene matches: 5. CDR1 and CDR2 (germline): WSHSY, SAAADI. CDR3 amino acids: CASTGLAGGTPYEQYF. As DNA, the CDR3 is TGCGCCAGCACGGGACTAGCGGGGGGGACGCCCTACGAGCAGTACTTC.

The chain is built from TRBV4-2 and TRBJ2-7, with D maybe TRBD1 (5 bases). The CDR3 extends over 15 amino acids. V was shortened by 1 base and J by 2 bases, with 12 bases between the two germline ends. The germline CDR1 and CDR2 sequences are LGHNA and YNFKEQ. CDR3 DNA: TGTGCCAGCAGCCAAGTTGGGGCAGGACCCTACGAGCAGTACTTC. Translated, it gives CASSQVGAGPYEQYF.

The V call is TRBV5-4, the J call TRBJ2-6; TRBD2 matches 7 bases. V was pared by 3 bases and J by 2 bases, with 2 bases of the junction left unmatched. CDR3 length: 15 amino acids. The V gene's germline CDR1 is SGHNT and CDR2 YYREEE (reference sequence). CDR3 loop: CASSSGGTGANVLTF. DNA for the CDR3: TGTGCCAGCAGCTCCGGGGGGACTGGGGCCAACGTCCTGACTTTC.

This chain joins TRBV18 and TRBJ2-1; 9 positions agree with TRBD2. The CDR3 is 15 amino acids. V gave up 2 bases and J gave up 5 bases; unmatched junction bases: 4. CDR1 is KGHSH and CDR2 is LQKENI in the germline V gene. The CDR3 loop is CASSPYAGGNNEQFF. The CDR3 DNA reads TGTGCCAGCTCACCATACGCGGGAGGGAACAATGAGCAGTTCTTC. The full variable domain, with the rest looked up from reference TRBV18 and TRBJ2-1, is NAGVMQNPRHLVRRRGQEARLRCSPMKGHSHVYWYRQLPEEGLKFMVYLQKENIIDESGMPKERFSAEFPKEGPSILRIQQVVRGDSAAYFCASSPYAGGNNEQFFGPGTRLTVL.

V gene TRBV21-1 combines with J gene TRBJ1-4. TRBV21-1 is a listed pseudogene. The CDR3 totals 14 residues. DNA of the CDR3: TGTGCCATTAACCGGGGAGCAACTAATGAAAAACTGTTTTTT. This gives the protein CAINRGATNEKLFF.

V and J are TRBV12-5 and TRBJ2-7, with unresolved D. CDR1 and CDR2 from the germline V gene are LGHNT and FRNRAP. V lost 1 base and J 3 bases, leaving 10 bases between the germline ends. This CDR3 comprises 14 residues. CDR3 in amino acids: CASGLGVSYYEQYF. The CDR3 DNA follows: TGTGCTAGTGGTTTGGGGGTCAGTTACTACGAGCAGTACTTC.